Sequencing of this T cell receptor (beta chain) was carried out in a study of cytotoxic CD8 clonotypes in ibrutinib-treated CLL. Regarding the study as a whole: Clonality increased with ibrutinib response but returned toward baseline at progression. Sustained-remission and progressing patients diverged in sampling times.

TCR beta libraries used about 2.1 micrograms of DNA from cryopreserved PBMCs. TCRdb's copy holds only in-frame clones and misses some; the assay was immunoSEQ multiplex PCR. The sample lists some 300,000 clones; around four fifths were seen once. Germline lookup yields CDR1 SSHAT and CDR2 FNYEAQ (reference sequence). The CDR3 totals 13 residues. A remark on this clone: Its antigen is undetermined. Sequence at one end of the junction differs from germline and may be a read error.

The TCR sequence derives from a human donor with chronic lymphocytic leukemia. The sample consisted of PBMCs, taken before ibrutinib treatment. The V call is TRBV7-7, the J call TRBJ2-1; no firm D call. CDR3 in amino acids: CASSLDLANGQFF. The CDR3 DNA follows: TGTGCTAGCAGCTTAGACTTAGCTAATGGGCAGTTCTTC. The complete variable domain, with remaining parts taken from reference TRBV7-7 and TRBJ2-1, reads GAGVSQSPRYKVTKRGQDVTLRCDPISSHATLYWYQQALGQGPEFLTYFNYEAQPDKSGLPSDRFSAERPEGSISTLTIQRTEQRDSAMYRCASSLDLANGQFFGPGTRLTVL.